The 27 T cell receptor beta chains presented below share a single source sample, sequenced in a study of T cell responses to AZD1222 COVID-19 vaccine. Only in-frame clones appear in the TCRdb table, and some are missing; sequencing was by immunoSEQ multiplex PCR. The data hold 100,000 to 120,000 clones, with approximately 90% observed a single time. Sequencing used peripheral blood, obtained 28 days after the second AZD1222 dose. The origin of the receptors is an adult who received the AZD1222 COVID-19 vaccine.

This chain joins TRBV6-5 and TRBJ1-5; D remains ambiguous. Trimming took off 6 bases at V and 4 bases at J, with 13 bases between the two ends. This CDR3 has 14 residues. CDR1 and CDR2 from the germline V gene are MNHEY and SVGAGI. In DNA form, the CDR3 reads TGTGCCAGCAGCAAGGGTATGGGGAATCAGCCCCAGCATTTT. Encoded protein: CASSKGMGNQPQHF.

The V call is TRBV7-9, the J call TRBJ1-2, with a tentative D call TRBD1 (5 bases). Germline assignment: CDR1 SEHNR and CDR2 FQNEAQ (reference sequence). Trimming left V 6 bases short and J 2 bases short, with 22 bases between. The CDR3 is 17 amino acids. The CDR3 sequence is CASRSDTMVLGNYGYTF. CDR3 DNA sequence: TGTGCCAGCAGATCGGACACAATGGTATTAGGCAACTATGGCTACACCTTC.

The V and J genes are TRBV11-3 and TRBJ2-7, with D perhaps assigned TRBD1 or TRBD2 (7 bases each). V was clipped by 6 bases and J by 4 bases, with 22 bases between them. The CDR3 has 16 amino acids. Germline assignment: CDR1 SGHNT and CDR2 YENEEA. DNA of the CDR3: TGTGCCAGCAGTAGGGGAGGGGGCTCTGGCGGGTACGAGCAGTACTTC. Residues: CASSRGGGSGGYEQYF.

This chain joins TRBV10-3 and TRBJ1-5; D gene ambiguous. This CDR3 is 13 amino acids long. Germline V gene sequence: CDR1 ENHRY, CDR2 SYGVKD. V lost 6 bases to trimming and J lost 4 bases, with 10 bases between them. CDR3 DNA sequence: TGTGCCATCAGGGGCAGGATTAATCAGCCCCAGCATTTT. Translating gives CAIRGRINQPQHF.

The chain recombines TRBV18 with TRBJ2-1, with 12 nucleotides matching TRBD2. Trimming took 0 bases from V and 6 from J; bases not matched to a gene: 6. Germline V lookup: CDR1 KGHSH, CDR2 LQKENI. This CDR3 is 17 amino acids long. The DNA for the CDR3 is TGTGCCAGCTCACCACCGGGAGGACTAGCGGGGATCAATGAGCAGTTCTTC. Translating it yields CASSPPGGLAGINEQFF.

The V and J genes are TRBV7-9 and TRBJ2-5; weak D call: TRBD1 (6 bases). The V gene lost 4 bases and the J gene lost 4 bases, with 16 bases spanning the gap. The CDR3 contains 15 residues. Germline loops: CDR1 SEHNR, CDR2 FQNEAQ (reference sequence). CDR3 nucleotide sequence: TGTGCCAGCAGCTCCCGAGGGGGAGAAAGAGAGACCCAGTACTTC. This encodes CASSSRGGERETQYF.

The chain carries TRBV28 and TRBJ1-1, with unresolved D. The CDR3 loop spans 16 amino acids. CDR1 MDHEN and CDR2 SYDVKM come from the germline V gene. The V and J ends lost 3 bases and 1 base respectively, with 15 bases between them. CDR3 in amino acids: CASSFWTVARNTEAFF. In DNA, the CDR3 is TGTGCCAGCAGTTTCTGGACGGTGGCTAGGAACACTGAAGCTTTCTTT.

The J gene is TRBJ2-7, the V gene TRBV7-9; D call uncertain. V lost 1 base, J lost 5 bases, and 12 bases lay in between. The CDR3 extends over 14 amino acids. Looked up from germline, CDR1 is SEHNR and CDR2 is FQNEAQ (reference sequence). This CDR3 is CASSLESARHEQYF. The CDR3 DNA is TGTGCCAGCAGCTTAGAGTCAGCCCGACACGAGCAGTACTTC.

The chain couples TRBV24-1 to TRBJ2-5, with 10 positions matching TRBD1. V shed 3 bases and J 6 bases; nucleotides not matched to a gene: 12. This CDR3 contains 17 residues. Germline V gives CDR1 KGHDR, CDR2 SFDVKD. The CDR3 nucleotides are TGTGCCACCAGTGATGCCCCGGGACAGGGGTTGGGAAAGACCCAGTACTTC. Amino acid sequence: CATSDAPGQGLGKTQYF.

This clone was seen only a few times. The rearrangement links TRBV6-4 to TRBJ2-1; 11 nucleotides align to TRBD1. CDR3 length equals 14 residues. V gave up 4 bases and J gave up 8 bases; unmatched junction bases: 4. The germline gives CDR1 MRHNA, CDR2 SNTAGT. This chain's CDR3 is CASSVGTGGDEQFF. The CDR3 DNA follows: TGTGCCAGCAGTGTCGGGACAGGGGGGGATGAGCAGTTCTTC.

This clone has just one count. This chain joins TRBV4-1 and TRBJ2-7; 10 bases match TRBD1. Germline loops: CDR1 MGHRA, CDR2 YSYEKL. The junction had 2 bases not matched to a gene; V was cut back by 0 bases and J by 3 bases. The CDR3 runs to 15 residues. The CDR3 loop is CASSQEDRGNYEQYF. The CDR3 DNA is TGCGCCAGCAGCCAAGAGGACAGGGGGAACTACGAGCAGTACTTC.

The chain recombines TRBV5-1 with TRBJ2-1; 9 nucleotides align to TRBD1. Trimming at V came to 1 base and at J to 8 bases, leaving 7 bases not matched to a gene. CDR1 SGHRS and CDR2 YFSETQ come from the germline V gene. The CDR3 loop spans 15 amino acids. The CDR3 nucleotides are TGCGCCAGCAGCTTGAGGGGACAGGGAGTCGATGAGCAGTTCTTC. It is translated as CASSLRGQGVDEQFF. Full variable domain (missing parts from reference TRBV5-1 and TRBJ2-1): KAGVTQTPRYLIKTRGQQVTLSCSPISGHRSVSWYQQTPGQGLQFLFEYFSETQRNKGNFPGRFSGRQFSNSRSEMNVSTLELGDSALYLCASSLRGQGVDEQFFGPGTRLTVL.

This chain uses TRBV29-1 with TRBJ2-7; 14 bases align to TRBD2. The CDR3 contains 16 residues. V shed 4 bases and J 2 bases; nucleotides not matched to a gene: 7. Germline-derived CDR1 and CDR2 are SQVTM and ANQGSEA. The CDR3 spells CSVAGTSGSSTYEQYF. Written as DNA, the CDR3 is TGCAGCGTTGCGGGGACTAGCGGGAGTTCTACCTACGAGCAGTACTTC.

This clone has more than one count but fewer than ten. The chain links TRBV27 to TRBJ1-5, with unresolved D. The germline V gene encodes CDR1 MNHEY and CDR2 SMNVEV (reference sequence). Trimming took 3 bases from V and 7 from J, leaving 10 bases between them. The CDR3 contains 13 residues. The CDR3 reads CASSFEARQPQHF. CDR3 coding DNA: TGTGCCAGCAGTTTTGAGGCTCGGCAGCCCCAGCATTTT.

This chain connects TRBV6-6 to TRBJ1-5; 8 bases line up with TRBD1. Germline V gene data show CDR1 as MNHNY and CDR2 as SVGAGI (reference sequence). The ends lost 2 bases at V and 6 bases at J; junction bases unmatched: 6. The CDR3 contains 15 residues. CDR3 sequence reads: CASSYRQGAGQPQHF. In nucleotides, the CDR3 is TGTGCCAGCAGTTACAGGCAGGGGGCTGGTCAGCCCCAGCATTTT.

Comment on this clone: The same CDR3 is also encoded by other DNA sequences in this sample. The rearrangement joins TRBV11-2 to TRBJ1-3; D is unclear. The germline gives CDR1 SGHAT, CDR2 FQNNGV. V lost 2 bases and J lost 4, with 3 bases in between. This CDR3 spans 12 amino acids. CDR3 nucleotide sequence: TGTGCCAGCAGCTTATCCGGAAACACCATATATTTT. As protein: CASSLSGNTIYF. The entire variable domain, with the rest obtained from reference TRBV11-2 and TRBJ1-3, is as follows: EAGVAQSPRYKIIEKRQSVAFWCNPISGHATLYWYQQILGQGPKLLIQFQNNGVVDDSQLPKDRFSAERLKGVDSTLKIQPAKLEDSAVYLCASSLSGNTIYFGEGSWLTVV.

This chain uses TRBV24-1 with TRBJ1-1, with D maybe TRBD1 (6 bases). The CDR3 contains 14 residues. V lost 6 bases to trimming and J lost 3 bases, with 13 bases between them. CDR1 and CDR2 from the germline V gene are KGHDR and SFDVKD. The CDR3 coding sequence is TGTGCCACCAGTTCAGGGGTCAGGGACACTGAAGCTTTCTTT. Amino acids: CATSSGVRDTEAFF.

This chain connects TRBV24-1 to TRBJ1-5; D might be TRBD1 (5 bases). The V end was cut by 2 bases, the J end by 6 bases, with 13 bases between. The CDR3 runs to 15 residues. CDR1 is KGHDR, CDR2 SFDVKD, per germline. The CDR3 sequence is CATSDCYQGIQPQHF. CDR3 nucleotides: TGTGCCACCAGTGATTGCTATCAGGGAATTCAGCCCCAGCATTTT.

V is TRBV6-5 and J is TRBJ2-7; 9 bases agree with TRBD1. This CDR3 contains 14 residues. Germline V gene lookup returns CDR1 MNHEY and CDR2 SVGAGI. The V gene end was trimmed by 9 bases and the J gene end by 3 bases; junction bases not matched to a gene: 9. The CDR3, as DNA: TGTGCCAGTCGTGGCCTGACAGGGGGCTACGAGCAGTACTTC. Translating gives CASRGLTGGYEQYF.

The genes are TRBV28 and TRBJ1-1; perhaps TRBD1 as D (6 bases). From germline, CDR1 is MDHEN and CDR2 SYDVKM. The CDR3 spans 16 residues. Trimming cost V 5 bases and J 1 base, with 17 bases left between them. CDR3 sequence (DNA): TGTGCCAGCAGTCTCAATCCGGGACAATGGAACACTGAAGCTTTCTTT. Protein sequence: CASSLNPGQWNTEAFF.

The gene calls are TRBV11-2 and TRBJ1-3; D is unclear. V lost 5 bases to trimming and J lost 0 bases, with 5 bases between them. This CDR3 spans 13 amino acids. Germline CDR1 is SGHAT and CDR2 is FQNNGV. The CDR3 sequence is CASSLDSGNTIYF. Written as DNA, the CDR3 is TGTGCCAGCAGCCTGGACTCTGGAAACACCATATATTTT.

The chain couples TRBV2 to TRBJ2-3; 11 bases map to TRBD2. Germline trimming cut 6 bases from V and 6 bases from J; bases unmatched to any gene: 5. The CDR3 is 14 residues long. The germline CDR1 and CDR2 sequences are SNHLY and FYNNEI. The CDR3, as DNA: TGTGCCAGCAGCCTACTAGCGGGAGTTGATACGCAGTATTTT. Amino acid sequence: CASSLLAGVDTQYF.

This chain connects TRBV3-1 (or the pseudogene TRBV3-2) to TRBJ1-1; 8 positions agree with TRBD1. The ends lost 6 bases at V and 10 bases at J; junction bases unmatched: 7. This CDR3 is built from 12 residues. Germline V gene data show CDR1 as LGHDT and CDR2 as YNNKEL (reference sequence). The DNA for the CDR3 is TGTGCCAGCAGAGAGAGGACAGGGAGAGCTTTCTTT. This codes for CASRERTGRAFF.

The CDR3 bases are TGTGCCAGCAGCTTAGTAGCCGAGGAGACCCAGTACTTC. This codes for CASSLVAEETQYF. V and J are TRBV7-9 and TRBJ2-5; D unresolved. This CDR3 is 13 amino acids long. V was cut by 1 base and J by 5 bases, with 8 bases left in between. The germline V gene has CDR1 SEHNR and CDR2 FQNEAQ (reference sequence).

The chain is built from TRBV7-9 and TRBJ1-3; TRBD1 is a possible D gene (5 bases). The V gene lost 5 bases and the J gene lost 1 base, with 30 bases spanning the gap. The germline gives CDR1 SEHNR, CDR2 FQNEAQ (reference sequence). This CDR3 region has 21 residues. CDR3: CASSKGFFPFSFGGSGNTIYF. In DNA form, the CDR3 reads TGTGCCAGCAGCAAGGGGTTTTTTCCTTTTTCCTTTGGAGGGTCTGGAAACACCATATATTTT.

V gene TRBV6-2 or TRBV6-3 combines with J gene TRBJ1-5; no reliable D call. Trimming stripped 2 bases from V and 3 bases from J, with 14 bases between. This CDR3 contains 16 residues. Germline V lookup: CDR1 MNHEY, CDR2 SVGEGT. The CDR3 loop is CASSYRSLPINQPQHF. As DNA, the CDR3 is TGTGCCAGCAGTTACAGGTCCCTACCGATCAATCAGCCCCAGCATTTT.

The CDR3 reads CASSLGGDYGYTF. In DNA, the CDR3 is TGTGCCAGCAGCCTGGGAGGCGACTATGGCTACACCTTC. V usage is TRBV3-1 (or the pseudogene TRBV3-2) and J usage is TRBJ1-2, with D unresolved. The CDR3 is 13 residues long. CDR1 LGHDT and CDR2 YNNKEL come from the germline V gene (reference sequence). Trimming stripped 4 bases from V and 3 bases from J, with 9 bases between.